The 9 T cell receptor beta chains reported below all come from one sample, sequenced in a study of blood T cell repertoires in COVID-19. The method was immunoSEQ multiplex PCR; TCRdb's version includes in-frame clones alone and lacks a portion of them. The sample records tens of thousands of clones, 89% being singletons. The sample consisted of peripheral blood. These receptors originate from a woman in her 70s with acute or convalescent COVID-19.

The rearrangement joins TRBV6-1 to TRBJ2-1, with 7 bases fitting TRBD2. CDR1 MNHNS and CDR2 SASEGT come from the germline V gene. The CDR3 spans 15 residues. V lost 1 base to trimming and J lost 2 bases; unmatched junction nucleotides: 2. The CDR3 protein is CASSEGRGAYNEQFF. In DNA, the CDR3 is TGTGCCAGCAGTGAAGGACGGGGGGCCTACAATGAGCAGTTCTTC.

The table lists this clone with a count of one. The DNA of the CDR3 is TGTGCCAGCAGTTACCGGGGGGGGACGGGGCAGTACGTC. It codes for CASSYRGGTGQYV. The rearrangement joins TRBV6-5 to TRBJ2-7; TRBD2 agrees at 8 bases. Germline lookup yields CDR1 MNHEY and CDR2 SVGAGI. The CDR3 is 13 residues long. The junction had 6 bases not matched to a gene; V was cut back by 2 bases and J by 9 bases.

The V and J genes are TRBV5-3 and TRBJ2-4, with D possibly TRBD1 on 5 matching bases. TRBV5-3 counts as an open reading frame of uncertain function. CDR3 length: 17 residues. Between the trimmed V and J ends, which lost 0 bases and 0 bases, there was a span of 13 bases. This CDR3 reads CARSLASGRLAKNIQYF. The CDR3 DNA reads as TGTGCCAGAAGCTTGGCCTCAGGGCGACTAGCCAAAAACATTCAGTACTTC.

This chain connects TRBV5-1 to TRBJ2-1, with TRBD2 matching 10 bases. CDR3 length: 21 amino acids. Per the germline V gene, CDR1 is SGHRS and CDR2 is YFSETQ. Losses at the gene ends were 3 bases for V and 4 bases for J; bases not matched to a gene: 22. The CDR3 nucleotides are TGCGCCAGCAGCTCCCGCTCCGGGACAGCCGTAGCGGGAGGTACATACAATGAGCAGTTCTTC. This codes for CASSSRSGTAVAGGTYNEQFF.

V and J are TRBV6-5 and TRBJ1-2, with 7 bases that match TRBD1. The CDR3 extends over 13 amino acids. The germline V gene has CDR1 MNHEY and CDR2 SVGAGI. With 4 bases clipped from V and 2 bases from J, the junction kept 1 base outside the gene matches. CDR3 loop: CASSWGQNYGYTF. The CDR3 region has the DNA TGTGCCAGCAGTTGGGGACAGAACTATGGCTACACCTTC.

The V call is TRBV24-1, the J call TRBJ2-3; TRBD1 might be the D (5 bases). The CDR3 length is 13 residues. Trimming left V 5 bases short and J 1 base short, with 6 bases between. The V gene's germline CDR1 is KGHDR and CDR2 SFDVKD. The CDR3 region is CATSGRGTDTQYF. Written as DNA, the CDR3 is TGTGCCACCAGTGGCAGGGGCACAGATACGCAGTATTTT.

About this clone: This same CDR3 is encoded by further DNA sequences in the sample. The J gene is TRBJ1-1, the V gene TRBV5-1; maybe TRBD1 (5 bases). The germline V and J ends were trimmed by 1 base and 1 base, with 8 bases remaining between them. The germline gives CDR1 SGHRS, CDR2 YFSETQ. The CDR3 runs 14 residues. The CDR3: CASSLTGENTEAFF. Written as DNA, the CDR3 is TGCGCCAGCAGCTTGACAGGTGAGAACACTGAAGCTTTCTTT.

The chain employs TRBV19 and TRBJ1-4; the D gene is possibly TRBD1 (5 bases). Germline loops: CDR1 LNHDA, CDR2 SQIVND (reference sequence). V gave up 3 bases and J gave up 0 bases, with 11 bases separating them. The CDR3 has 16 amino acids. The CDR3 nucleotides read TGTGCCAGTAGTATCAGCAGGGTATCAACTAATGAAAAACTGTTTTTT. The encoded protein is CASSISRVSTNEKLFF.

The rearrangement uses TRBV6-5 and TRBJ2-7; TRBD1 aligns across 10 bases. Per germline, CDR1 MNHEY and CDR2 SVGAGI. Trimming at V came to 5 bases and at J to 5 bases, leaving 6 bases not matched to a gene. The CDR3 extends over 14 amino acids. CDR3 coding DNA: TGTGCCAGCAGTAGCGGGACAGGGGTCCACGAGCAGTACTTC. Its protein is CASSSGTGVHEQYF.